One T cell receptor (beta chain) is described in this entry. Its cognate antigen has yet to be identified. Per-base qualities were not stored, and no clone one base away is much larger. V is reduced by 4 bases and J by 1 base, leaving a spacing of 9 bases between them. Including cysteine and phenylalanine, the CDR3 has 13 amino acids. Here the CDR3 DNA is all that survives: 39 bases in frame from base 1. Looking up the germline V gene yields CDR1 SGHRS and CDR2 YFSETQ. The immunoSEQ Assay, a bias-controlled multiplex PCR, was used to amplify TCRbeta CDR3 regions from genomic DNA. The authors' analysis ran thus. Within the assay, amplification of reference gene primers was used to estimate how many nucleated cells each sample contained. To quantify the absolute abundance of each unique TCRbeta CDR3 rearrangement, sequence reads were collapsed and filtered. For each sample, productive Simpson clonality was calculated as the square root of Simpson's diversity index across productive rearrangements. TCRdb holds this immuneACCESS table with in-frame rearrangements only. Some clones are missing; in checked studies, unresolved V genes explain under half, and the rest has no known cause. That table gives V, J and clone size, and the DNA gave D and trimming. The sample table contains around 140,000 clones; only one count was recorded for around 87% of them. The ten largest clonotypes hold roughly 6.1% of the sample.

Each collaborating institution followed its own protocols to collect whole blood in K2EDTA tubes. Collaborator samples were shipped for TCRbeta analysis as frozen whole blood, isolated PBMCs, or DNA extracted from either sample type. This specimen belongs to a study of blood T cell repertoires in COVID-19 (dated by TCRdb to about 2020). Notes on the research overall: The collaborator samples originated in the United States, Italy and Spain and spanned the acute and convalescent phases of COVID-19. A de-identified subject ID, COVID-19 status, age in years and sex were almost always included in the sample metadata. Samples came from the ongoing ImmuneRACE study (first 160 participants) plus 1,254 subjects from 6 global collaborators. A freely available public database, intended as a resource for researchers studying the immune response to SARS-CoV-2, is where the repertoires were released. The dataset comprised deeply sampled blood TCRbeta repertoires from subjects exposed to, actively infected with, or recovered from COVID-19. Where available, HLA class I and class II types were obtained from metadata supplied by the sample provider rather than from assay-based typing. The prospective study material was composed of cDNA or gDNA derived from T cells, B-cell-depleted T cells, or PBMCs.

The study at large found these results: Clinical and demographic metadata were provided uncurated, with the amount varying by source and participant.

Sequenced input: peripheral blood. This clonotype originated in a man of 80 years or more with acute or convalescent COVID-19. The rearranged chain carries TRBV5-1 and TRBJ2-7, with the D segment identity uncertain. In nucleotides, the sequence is TGCGCCAGCAGCCCTAGTAATTCCTACGAGCAGTACTTC. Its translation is CASSPSNSYEQYF.